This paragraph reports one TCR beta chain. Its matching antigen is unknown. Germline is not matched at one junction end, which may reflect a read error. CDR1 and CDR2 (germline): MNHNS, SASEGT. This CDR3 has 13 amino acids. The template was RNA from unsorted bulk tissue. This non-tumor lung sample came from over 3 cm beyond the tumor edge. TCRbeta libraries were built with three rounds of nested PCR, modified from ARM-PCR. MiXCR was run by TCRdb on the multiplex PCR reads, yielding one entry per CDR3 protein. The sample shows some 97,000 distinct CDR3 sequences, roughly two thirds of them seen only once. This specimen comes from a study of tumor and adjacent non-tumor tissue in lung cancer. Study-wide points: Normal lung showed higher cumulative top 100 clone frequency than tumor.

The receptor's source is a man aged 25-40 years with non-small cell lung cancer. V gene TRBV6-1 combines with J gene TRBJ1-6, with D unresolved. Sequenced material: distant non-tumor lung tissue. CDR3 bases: TGTACCAGCAGTGAAGGTCAGAAATCACCCCTCCACTTT. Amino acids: CTSSEGQKSPLHF.